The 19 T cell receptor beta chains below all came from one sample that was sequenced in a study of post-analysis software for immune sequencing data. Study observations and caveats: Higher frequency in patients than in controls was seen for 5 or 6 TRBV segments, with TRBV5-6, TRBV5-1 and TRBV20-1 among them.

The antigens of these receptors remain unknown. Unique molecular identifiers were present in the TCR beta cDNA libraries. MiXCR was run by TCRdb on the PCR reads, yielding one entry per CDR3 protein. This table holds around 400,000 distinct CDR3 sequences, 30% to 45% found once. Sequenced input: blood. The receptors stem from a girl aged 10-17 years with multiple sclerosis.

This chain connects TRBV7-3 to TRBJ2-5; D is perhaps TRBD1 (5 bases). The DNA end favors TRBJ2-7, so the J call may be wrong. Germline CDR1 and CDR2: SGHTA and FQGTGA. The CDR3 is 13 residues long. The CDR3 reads CASSSETAGEQYF. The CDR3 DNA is TGTGCCAGCAGCTCCGAGACAGCAGGCGAGCAGTACTTC.

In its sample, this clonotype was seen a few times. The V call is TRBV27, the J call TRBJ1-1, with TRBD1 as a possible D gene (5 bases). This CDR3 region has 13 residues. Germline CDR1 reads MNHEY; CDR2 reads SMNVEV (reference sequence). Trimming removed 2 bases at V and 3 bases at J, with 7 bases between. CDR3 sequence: CASSLTGYTEAFF. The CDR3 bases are TGTGCCAGCAGTTTAACAGGTTACACTGAAGCTTTCTTT.

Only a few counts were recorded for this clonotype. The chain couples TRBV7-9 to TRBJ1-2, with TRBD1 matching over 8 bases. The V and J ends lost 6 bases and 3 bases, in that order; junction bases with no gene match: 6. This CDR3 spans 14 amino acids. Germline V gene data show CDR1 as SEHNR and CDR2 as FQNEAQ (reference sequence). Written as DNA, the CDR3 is TGTGCCAGCAGGGGAGGACAGGGCGACTATGGCTACACCTTC. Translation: CASRGGQGDYGYTF.

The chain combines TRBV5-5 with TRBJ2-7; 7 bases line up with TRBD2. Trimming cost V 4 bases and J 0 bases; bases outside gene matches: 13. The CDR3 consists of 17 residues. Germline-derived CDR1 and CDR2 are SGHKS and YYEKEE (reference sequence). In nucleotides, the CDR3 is TGTGCCAGCAGCAGTATGCCCGGGGAGGGGCACTCCTACGAGCAGTACTTC. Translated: CASSSMPGEGHSYEQYF.

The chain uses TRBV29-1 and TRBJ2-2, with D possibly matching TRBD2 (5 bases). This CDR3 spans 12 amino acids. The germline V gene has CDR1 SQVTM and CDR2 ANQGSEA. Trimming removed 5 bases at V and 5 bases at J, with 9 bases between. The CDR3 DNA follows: TGCAGCGTTTATCGGGGAACCGGGGAGCTGTTTTTT. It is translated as CSVYRGTGELFF.

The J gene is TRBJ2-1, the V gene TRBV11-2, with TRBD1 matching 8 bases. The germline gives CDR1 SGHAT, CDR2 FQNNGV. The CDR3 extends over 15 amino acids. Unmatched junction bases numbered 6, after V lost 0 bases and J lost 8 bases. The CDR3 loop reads CASSLEWQGADEQFF. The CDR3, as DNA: TGTGCCAGCAGCTTAGAGTGGCAGGGGGCGGATGAGCAGTTCTTC.

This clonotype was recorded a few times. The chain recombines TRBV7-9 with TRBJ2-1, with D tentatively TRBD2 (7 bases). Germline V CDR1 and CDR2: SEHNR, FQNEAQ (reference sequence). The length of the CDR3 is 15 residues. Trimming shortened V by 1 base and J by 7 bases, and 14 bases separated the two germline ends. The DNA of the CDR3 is TGTGCCAGCAGCTTAGTCCGGGGGCGGGGGAATGAGCAGTTCTTC. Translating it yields CASSLVRGRGNEQFF.

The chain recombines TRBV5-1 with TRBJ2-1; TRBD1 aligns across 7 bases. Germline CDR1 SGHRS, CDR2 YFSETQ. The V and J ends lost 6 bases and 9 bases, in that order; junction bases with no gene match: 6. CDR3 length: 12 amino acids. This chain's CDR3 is CASTDTGVEQFF. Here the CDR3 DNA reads TGCGCCAGCACCGACACAGGGGTTGAGCAGTTCTTC. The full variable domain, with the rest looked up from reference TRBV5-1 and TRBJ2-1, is KAGVTQTPRYLIKTRGQQVTLSCSPISGHRSVSWYQQTPGQGLQFLFEYFSETQRNKGNFPGRFSGRQFSNSRSEMNVSTLELGDSALYLCASTDTGVEQFFGPGTRLTVL.

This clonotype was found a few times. CDR3 loop: CASGGVNQYEQFF. As DNA, the CDR3 is TGTGCCAGCGGGGGGGTTAACCAATATGAGCAGTTCTTC. V and J are TRBV12-3 or TRBV12-4 and TRBJ2-1, with TRBD2 identical over 7 bases. J was trimmed by 8 bases and V by 8 bases; bases with no gene match: 9. This CDR3 spans 13 amino acids.

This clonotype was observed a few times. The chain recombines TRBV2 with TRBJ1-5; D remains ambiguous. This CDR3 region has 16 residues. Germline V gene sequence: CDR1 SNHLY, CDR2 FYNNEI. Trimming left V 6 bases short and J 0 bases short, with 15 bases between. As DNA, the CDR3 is TGTGCCAGCAGCGTGGAGGACTCCTATAGCAATCAGCCCCAGCATTTT. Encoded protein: CASSVEDSYSNQPQHF.

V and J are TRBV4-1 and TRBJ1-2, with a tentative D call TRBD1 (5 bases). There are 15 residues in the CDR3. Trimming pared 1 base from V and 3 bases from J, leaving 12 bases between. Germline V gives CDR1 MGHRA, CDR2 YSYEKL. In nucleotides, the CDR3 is TGCGCCAGCAGCCAAGGCGGGGTGGGGGACTATGGCTACACCTTC. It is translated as CASSQGGVGDYGYTF.

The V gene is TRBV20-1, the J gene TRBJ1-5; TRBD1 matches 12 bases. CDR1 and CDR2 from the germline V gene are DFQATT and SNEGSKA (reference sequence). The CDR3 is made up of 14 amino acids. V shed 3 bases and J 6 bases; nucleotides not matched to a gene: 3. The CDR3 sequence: CSARGQGAVQPQHF. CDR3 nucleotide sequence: TGCAGTGCTAGGGGACAGGGGGCTGTTCAGCCCCAGCATTTT.

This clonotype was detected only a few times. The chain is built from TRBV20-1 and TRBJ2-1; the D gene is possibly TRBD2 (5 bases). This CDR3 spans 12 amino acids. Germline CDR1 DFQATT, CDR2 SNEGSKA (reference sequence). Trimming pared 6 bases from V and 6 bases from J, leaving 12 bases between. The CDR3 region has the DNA TGCAGTGCCCAGCGGACGTTCAATGAGCAGTTCTTC. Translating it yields CSAQRTFNEQFF.

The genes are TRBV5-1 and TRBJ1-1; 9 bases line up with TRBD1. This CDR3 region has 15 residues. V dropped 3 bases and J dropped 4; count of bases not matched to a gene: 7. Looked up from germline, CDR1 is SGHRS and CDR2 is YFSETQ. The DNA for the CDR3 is TGCGCCAGCAGCTCCCCCAAGACAGGGGGCACTGAAGCTTTCTTT. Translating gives CASSSPKTGGTEAFF. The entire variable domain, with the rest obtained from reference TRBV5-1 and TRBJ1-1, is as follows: KAGVTQTPRYLIKTRGQQVTLSCSPISGHRSVSWYQQTPGQGLQFLFEYFSETQRNKGNFPGRFSGRQFSNSRSEMNVSTLELGDSALYLCASSSPKTGGTEAFFGQGTRLTVV.

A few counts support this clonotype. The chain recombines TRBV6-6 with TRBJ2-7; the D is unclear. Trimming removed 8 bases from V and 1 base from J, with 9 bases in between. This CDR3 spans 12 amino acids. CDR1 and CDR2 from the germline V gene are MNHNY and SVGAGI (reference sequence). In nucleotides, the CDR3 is TGTGCCAGCGCAGCGCAATCCTACGAGCAGTACTTC. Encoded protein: CASAAQSYEQYF.

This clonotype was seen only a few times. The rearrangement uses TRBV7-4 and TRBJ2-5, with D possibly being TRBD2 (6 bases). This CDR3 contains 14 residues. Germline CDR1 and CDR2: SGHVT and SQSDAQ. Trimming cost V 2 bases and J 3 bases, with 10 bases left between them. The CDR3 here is CASSLRDFKETQYF. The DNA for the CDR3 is TGTGCCAGCAGCTTACGGGACTTTAAAGAGACCCAGTACTTC.

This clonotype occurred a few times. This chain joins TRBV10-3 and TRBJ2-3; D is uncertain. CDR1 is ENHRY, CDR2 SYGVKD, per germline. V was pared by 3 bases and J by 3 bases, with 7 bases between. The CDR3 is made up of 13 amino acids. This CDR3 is CAISDQTTDTQYF. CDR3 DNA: TGTGCCATCAGTGATCAGACTACAGATACGCAGTATTTT.

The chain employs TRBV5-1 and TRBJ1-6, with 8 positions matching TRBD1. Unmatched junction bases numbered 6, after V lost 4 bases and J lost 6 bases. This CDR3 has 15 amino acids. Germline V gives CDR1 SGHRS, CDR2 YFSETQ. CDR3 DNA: TGCGCCAGCAGCATGCAGGGGGCAAGTAATTCACCCCTCCACTTT. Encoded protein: CASSMQGASNSPLHF.

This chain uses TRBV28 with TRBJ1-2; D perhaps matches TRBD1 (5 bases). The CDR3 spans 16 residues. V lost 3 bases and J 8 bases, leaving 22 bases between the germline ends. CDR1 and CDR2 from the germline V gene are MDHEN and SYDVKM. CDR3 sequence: CASSFVPGASSLGYTF. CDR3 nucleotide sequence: TGTGCCAGCAGTTTTGTGCCTGGGGCCTCTTCGTTGGGCTACACCTTC.